This TCR beta chain was sequenced during a study of shared clonotypes between healthy human individuals. The CDR3 covers 13 residues. Trimming removed 5 bases from V and 1 base from J; junction bases left unmatched: 1. Per the germline V gene, CDR1 is MDHEN and CDR2 is SYDVKM. Replicate PCRs run on sorted subsets employed approximately 0.2 ug DNA, 25,000 to 35,000 T cell genomes. The table came from immunoSEQ multiplex PCR; TCRdb's copy has only in-frame clones and leaves some out. The sample carries 2 million to 2.5 million clones, around 95% recorded once. The sample consisted of naive CD4+ T cells sorted from blood. Subset noted: CD45RA+ positively selected. This rearrangement joins TRBV28 to TRBJ1-1, with 7 bases lining up with TRBD1. This receptor was identified in a man younger than 35 in good health. CDR3 region: CASSRGRNTEAFF. As DNA, the CDR3 is TGTGCCAGCAGTAGGGGGCGGAACACTGAAGCTTTCTTT.